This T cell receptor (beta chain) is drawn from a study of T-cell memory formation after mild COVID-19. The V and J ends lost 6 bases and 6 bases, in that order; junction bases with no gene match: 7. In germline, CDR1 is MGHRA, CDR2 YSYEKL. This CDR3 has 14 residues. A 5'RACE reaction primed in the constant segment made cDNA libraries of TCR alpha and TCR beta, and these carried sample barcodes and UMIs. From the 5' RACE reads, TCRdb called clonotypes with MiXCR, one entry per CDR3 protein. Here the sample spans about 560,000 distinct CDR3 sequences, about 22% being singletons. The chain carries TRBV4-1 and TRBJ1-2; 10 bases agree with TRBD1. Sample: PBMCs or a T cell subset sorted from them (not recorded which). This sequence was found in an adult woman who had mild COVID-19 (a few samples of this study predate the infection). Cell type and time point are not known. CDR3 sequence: CASRRTGTGDGYTF. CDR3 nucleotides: TGCGCCAGCAGGCGTACCGGGACAGGGGATGGCTACACCTTC.